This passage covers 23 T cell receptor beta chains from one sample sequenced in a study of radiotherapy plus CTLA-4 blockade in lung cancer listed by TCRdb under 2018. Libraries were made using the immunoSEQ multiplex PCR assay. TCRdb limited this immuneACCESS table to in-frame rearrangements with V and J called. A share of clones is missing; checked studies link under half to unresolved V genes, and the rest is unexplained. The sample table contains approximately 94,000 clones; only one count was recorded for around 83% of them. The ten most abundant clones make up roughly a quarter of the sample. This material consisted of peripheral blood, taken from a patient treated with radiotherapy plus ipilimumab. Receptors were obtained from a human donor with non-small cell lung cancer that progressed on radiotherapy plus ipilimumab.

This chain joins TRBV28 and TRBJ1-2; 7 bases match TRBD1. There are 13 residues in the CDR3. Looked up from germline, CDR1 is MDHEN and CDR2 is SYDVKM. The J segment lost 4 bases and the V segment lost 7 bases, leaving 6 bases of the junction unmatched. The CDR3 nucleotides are TGTGCCAGCAAAGGGACAGCGACCTATGGCTACACCTTC. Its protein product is CASKGTATYGYTF.

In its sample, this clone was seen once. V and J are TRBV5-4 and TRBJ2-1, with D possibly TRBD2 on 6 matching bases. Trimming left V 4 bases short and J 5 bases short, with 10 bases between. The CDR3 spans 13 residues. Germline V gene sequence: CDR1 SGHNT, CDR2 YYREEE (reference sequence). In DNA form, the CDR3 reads TGTGCCAGCAGCCCGTGGGGGGACAATGAGCAGTTCTTC. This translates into CASSPWGDNEQFF.

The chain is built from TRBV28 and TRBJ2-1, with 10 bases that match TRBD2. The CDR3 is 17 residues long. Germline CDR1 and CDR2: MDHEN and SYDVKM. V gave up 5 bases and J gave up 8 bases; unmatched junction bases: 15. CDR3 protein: CASSGYLPSGRGDEQFF. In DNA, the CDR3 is TGTGCCAGCAGTGGATACCTCCCTAGCGGGAGAGGTGATGAGCAGTTCTTC.

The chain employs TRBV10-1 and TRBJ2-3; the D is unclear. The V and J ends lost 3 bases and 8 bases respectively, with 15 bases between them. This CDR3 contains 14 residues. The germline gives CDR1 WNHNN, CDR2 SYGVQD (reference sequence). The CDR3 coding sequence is TGCGCCAGCAGTGAAGGAGTGCGTCCAGCTACGCAGTATTTT. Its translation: CASSEGVRPATQYF.

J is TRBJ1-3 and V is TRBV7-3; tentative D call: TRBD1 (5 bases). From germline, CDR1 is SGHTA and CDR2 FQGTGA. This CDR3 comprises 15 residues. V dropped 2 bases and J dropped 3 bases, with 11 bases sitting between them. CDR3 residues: CASSLQGGGGNTIYF. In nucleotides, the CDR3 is TGTGCCAGCAGCTTACAGGGAGGAGGTGGAAACACCATATATTTT.

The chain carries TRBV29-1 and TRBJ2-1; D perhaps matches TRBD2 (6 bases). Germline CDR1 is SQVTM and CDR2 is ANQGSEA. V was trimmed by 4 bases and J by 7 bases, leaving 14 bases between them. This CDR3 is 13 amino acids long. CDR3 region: CSVGGEYLNEQFF. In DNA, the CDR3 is TGCAGCGTTGGGGGGGAATACCTGAATGAGCAGTTCTTC.

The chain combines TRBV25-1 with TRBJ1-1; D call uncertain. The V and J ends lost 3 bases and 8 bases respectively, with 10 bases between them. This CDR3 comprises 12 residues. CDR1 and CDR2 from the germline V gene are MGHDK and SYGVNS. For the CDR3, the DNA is TGTGCCAGCAGTGACGGCATCTCCGAAGCTTTCTTT. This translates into CASSDGISEAFF. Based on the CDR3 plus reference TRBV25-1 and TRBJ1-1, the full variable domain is EADIYQTPRYLVIGTGKKITLECSQTMGHDKMYWYQQDPGMELHLIHYSYGVNSTEKGDLSSESTVSRIRTEHFPLTLESARPSHTSQYLCASSDGISEAFFGQGTRLTVV.

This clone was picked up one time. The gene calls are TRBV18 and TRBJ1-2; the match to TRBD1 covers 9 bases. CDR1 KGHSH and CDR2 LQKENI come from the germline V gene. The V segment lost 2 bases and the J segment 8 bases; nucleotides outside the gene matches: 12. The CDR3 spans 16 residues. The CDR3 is CASSPNGPGQGGGYTF. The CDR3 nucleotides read TGTGCCAGCTCACCAAACGGACCGGGACAGGGTGGCGGCTACACCTTC.

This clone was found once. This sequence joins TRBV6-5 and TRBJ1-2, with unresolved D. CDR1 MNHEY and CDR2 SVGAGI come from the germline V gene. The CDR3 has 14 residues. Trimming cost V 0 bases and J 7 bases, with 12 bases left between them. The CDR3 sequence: CASSYSMGVTGYTF. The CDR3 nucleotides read TGTGCCAGCAGTTACTCGATGGGTGTCACTGGCTACACCTTC.

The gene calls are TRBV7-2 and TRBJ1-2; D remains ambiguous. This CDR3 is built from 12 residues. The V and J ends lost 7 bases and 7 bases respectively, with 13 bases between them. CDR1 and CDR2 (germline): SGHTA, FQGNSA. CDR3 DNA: TGTGCCAGCACGAGATGGGTCTCTGGCTACACCTTC. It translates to CASTRWVSGYTF.

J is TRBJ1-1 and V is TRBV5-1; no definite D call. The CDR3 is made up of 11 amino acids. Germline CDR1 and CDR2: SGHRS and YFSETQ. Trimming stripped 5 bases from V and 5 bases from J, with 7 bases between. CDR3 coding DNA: TGCGCCAGCAGGGTAGAAACTGAAGCTTTCTTT. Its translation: CASRVETEAFF.

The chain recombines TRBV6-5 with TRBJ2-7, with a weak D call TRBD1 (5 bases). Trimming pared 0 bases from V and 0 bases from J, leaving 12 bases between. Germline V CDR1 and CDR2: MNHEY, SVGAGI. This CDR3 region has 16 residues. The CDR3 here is CASSYSGARSSYEQYF. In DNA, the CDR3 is TGTGCCAGCAGTTACTCAGGGGCAAGGAGCTCCTACGAGCAGTACTTC.

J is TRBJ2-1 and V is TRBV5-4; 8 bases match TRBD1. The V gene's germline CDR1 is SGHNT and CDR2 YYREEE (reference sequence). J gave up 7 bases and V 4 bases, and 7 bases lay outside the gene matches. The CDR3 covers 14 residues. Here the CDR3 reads CASSDRGRGNEQFF. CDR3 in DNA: TGTGCCAGCAGCGACAGGGGCCGGGGGAATGAGCAGTTCTTC.

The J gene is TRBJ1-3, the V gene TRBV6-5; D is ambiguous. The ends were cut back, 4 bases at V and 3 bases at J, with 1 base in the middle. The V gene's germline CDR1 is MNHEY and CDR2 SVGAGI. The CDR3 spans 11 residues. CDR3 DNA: TGTGCCAGCAGTTTTGGAAACACCATATATTTT. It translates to CASSFGNTIYF.

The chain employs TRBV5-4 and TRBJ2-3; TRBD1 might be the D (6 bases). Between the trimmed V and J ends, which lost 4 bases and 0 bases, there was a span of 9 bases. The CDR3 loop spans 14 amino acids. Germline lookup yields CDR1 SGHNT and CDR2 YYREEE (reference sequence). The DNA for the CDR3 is TGTGCCAGCAGCCCTGGACAGAGCACAGATACGCAGTATTTT. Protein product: CASSPGQSTDTQYF.

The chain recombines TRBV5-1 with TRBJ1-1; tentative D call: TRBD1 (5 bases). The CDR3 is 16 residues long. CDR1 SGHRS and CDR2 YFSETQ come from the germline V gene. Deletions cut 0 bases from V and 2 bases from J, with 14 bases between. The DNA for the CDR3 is TGCGCCAGCAGCTTGGACCCCGGGGGTTTAAACACTGAAGCTTTCTTT. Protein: CASSLDPGGLNTEAFF.

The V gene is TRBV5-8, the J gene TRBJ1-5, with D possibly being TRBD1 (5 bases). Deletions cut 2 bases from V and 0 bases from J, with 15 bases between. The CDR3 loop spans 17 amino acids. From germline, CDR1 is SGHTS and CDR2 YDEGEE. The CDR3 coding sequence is TGTGCCAGCAGCTTTGGGGGGGTTCGTGGTAGCAATCAGCCCCAGCATTTT. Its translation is CASSFGGVRGSNQPQHF.

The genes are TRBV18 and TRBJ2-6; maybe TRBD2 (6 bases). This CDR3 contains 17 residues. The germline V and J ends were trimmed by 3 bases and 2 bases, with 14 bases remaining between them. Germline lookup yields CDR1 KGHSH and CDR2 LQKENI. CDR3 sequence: CASSPPWGEAGANVLTF. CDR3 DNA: TGTGCCAGCTCACCCCCTTGGGGGGAAGCTGGGGCCAACGTCCTGACTTTC.

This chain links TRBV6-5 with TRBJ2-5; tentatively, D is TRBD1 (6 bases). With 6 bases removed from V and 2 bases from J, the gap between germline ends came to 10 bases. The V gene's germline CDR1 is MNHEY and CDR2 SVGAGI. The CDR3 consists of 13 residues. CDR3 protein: CASSRTVQETQYF. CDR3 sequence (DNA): TGTGCCAGCAGCCGGACAGTTCAAGAGACCCAGTACTTC.

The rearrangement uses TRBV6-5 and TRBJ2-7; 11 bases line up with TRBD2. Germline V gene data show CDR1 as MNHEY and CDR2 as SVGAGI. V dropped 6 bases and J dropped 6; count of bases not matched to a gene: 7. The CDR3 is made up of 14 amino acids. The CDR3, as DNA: TGTGCCAGCAGGGTAGCGGGAGGGCAAGTCGAGCAGTACTTC. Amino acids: CASRVAGGQVEQYF.

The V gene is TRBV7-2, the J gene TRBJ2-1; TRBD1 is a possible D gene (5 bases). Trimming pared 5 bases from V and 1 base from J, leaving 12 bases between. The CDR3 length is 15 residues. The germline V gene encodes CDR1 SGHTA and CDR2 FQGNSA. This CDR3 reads CASSPTGKSYNEQFF. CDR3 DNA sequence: TGTGCCAGCAGCCCCACAGGTAAATCCTACAATGAGCAGTTCTTC.

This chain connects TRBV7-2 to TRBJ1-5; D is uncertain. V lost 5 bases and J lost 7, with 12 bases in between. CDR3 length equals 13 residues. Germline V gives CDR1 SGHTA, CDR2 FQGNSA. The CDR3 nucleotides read TGTGCCAGCAGCCCCGGAGACGGACAGCCCCAGCATTTT. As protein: CASSPGDGQPQHF.

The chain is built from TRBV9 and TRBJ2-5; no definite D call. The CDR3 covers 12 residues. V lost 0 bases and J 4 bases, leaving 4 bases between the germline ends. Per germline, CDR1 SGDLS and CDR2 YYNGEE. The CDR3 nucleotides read TGTGCCAGCAGCGTAGTGGGAGAGACCCAGTACTTC. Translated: CASSVVGETQYF.